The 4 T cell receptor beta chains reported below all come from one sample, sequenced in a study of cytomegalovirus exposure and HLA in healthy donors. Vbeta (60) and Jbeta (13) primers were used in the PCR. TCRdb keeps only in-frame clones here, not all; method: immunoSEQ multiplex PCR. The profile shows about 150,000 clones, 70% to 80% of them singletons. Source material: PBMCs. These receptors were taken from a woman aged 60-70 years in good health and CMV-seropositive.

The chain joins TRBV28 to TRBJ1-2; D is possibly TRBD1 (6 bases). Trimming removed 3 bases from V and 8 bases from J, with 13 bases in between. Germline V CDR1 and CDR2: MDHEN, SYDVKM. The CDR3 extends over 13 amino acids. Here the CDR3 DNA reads TGTGCCAGCAGTTTGAGTCAGGGGAACGGCTACACCTTC. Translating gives CASSLSQGNGYTF.

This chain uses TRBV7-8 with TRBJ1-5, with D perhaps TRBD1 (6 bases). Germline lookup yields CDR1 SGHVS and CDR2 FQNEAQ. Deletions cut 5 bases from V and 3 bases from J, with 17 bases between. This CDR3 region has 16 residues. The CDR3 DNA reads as TGTGCCAGCAGCGTAGGGGGGGGGCCCTACAATCAGCCCCAGCATTTT. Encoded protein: CASSVGGGPYNQPQHF.

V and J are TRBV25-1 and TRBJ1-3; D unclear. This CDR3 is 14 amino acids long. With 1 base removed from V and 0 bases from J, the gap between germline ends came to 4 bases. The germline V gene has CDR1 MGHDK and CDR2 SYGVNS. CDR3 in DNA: TGTGCCAGCAGTGAATTCCTCTCTGGAAACACCATATATTTT. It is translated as CASSEFLSGNTIYF.

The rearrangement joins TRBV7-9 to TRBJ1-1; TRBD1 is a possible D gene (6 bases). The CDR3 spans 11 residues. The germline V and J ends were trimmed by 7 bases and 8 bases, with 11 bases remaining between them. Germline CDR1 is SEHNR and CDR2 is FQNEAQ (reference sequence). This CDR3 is CASIEGGEAFF. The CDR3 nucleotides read TGTGCCAGCATTGAAGGGGGAGAAGCTTTCTTT.